The rows below give T cell receptor beta chains drawn from one sample of a study of persistence of HIV-infected CD4 T cells. The data were produced by immunoSEQ multiplex PCR, yet TCRdb's version contains in-frame clones alone and is incomplete. The table includes more than 30,000 clones, more than 70% detected once. The antigens for these receptors are not known. This material consisted of CD4+ T cells sorted from PBMCs after approximately 20-hour stimulation, taken from a patient who received antiretroviral therapy. The receptor source for this set is an adult man with HIV who was CMV-seropositive. Both conserved end residues are trimmed from each CDR3. Expanded clones are given a class, and other clones once, few, many or no size at all.

v_gene: TRBV7-8
j_gene: TRBJ1-1
abundance: NA
CDR3aa: ASSLATGTRIEAF

v_gene: TRBV2
j_gene: TRBJ2-7
abundance: NA
CDR3aa: ASSDPMSYEQY

v_gene: TRBV28
j_gene: TRBJ1-1
abundance: NA
CDR3aa: ASSLRGQGRDEAF

v_gene: TRBV5-6
j_gene: TRBJ1-6
abundance: NA
CDR3aa: ASSLMGEVRPLH

v_gene: TRBV6-2/TRBV6-3
j_gene: TRBJ2-2
abundance: NA
CDR3aa: ASSYGAGFNTGELF

v_gene: TRBV4-1
j_gene: TRBJ1-3
abundance: NA
CDR3aa: ASSVGFENTIY

v_gene: TRBV19
j_gene: TRBJ1-1
abundance: NA
CDR3aa: ATTPDRMRMNTEAF

v_gene: TRBV10-3
j_gene: TRBJ1-2
abundance: NA
CDR3aa: AIAVGGAYGYT

v_gene: TRBV19
j_gene: TRBJ1-6
abundance: NA
CDR3aa: ASSGRQGSSPLH

v_gene: TRBV24-1
j_gene: TRBJ1-4
abundance: NA
CDR3aa: ATSDPGQGNEKLF

v_gene: TRBV7-7
j_gene: TRBJ2-2
abundance: NA
CDR3aa: ASSLGGTLNTGELF

v_gene: TRBV3-1/TRBV3-2
j_gene: TRBJ1-5
abundance: NA
CDR3aa: ASSSGGDQPQH

v_gene: TRBV18
j_gene: TRBJ2-7
abundance: NA
CDR3aa: ASSPQPQGGEQY

v_gene: TRBV5-1
j_gene: TRBJ1-5
abundance: NA
CDR3aa: ASSLGTPDQPQH

v_gene: TRBV5-1
j_gene: TRBJ1-1
abundance: NA
CDR3aa: ASSRDGTGSVAEAF

v_gene: TRBV6-2/TRBV6-3
j_gene: TRBJ2-7
abundance: NA
CDR3aa: ASSYRGGRYEQY

v_gene: TRBV24-1
j_gene: TRBJ1-4
abundance: NA
CDR3aa: ATSDPGAEGEKLF

v_gene: TRBV15
j_gene: TRBJ2-3
abundance: NA
CDR3aa: ATSKGDADTQY

v_gene: TRBV28
j_gene: TRBJ1-6
abundance: NA
CDR3aa: ASGPVAGGLLDSPLH

v_gene: TRBV10-3
j_gene: TRBJ2-7
abundance: NA
CDR3aa: AISEPAGTSGGTYGQY

v_gene: TRBV5-6
j_gene: TRBJ1-6
abundance: NA
CDR3aa: ASSSGGTGGFDSPLH

v_gene: TRBV19
j_gene: TRBJ1-2
abundance: NA
CDR3aa: ASSPRTVSYGYT

v_gene: TRBV7-9
j_gene: TRBJ1-6
abundance: NA
CDR3aa: ASSLRGDSPLH

v_gene: TRBV28
j_gene: TRBJ2-3
abundance: NA
CDR3aa: ASSPFPGLAGGHADTQY

v_gene: TRBV15
j_gene: TRBJ2-2
abundance: NA
CDR3aa: ATSRDRRTGDTGELF

v_gene: TRBV29-1
j_gene: TRBJ1-5
abundance: NA
CDR3aa: SVTGGGGNQPQH

v_gene: TRBV5-1
j_gene: TRBJ2-3
abundance: NA
CDR3aa: ASSFSSGTSTDTQY

v_gene: TRBV6-5
j_gene: TRBJ1-2
abundance: NA
CDR3aa: ASSYLASNYGYT

v_gene: TRBV6-2/TRBV6-3
j_gene: TRBJ2-7
abundance: NA
CDR3aa: ASSYSTTTYEQY

v_gene: TRBV12-3/TRBV12-4
j_gene: TRBJ1-2
abundance: NA
CDR3aa: ASSNTASYT

v_gene: TRBV19
j_gene: TRBJ2-3
abundance: NA
CDR3aa: ASSITGPRMKTDTQY

v_gene: TRBV7-9
j_gene: TRBJ1-4
abundance: NA
CDR3aa: ASSYRGLELF

v_gene: TRBV10-3
j_gene: TRBJ2-7
abundance: NA
CDR3aa: AISESMGTLRDEQY

v_gene: TRBV21-1
j_gene: TRBJ1-2
abundance: once
CDR3aa: ASSARQVRYGYT

v_gene: TRBV30
j_gene: TRBJ1-3
abundance: NA
CDR3aa: AWISRAGWGNTIY

v_gene: TRBV20-1
j_gene: TRBJ1-2
abundance: NA
CDR3aa: SLGTSRGYT

v_gene: TRBV28
j_gene: TRBJ2-7
abundance: NA
CDR3aa: ASSITGFSYEQY

v_gene: TRBV3-1/TRBV3-2
j_gene: TRBJ2-7
abundance: NA
CDR3aa: ASSQAVTGKAEQY

v_gene: TRBV7-9
j_gene: TRBJ2-7
abundance: NA
CDR3aa: ASSLGGVPYEQY

v_gene: TRBV2
j_gene: TRBJ1-6
abundance: few
CDR3aa: ASSPRSRGLH

v_gene: TRBV6-2/TRBV6-3
j_gene: TRBJ1-3
abundance: NA
CDR3aa: ASSYRPQGGNTIY

v_gene: TRBV19
j_gene: TRBJ1-4
abundance: few
CDR3aa: ASSIQGTNEKLF

v_gene: TRBV19
j_gene: TRBJ1-5
abundance: NA
CDR3aa: ASSIGTFSNQPQH

v_gene: TRBV28
j_gene: TRBJ2-7
abundance: NA
CDR3aa: ATQFRSYEQY

v_gene: TRBV19
j_gene: TRBJ1-2
abundance: NA
CDR3aa: ASSISPGNPGGYT

v_gene: TRBV4-1
j_gene: TRBJ1-2
abundance: NA
CDR3aa: ASSQDRKGPDGYT

v_gene: TRBV6-5
j_gene: TRBJ2-1
abundance: once
CDR3aa: ASNAESYNEQF

v_gene: TRBV3-1/TRBV3-2
j_gene: TRBJ2-5
abundance: once
CDR3aa: ASSQDGRATYAETQY